This T cell receptor (beta chain) was profiled in a study of cytotoxic CD8 clonotypes in ibrutinib-treated CLL (dated by TCRdb to the early 2020s). In terms of the full investigation: The cohort had 11 to 12 relapsed/refractory and approximately 15 treatment-naive patients; approximately 18 were IGHV unmutated. Partial responses were observed in some 24 patients and complete responses in 2; after a median follow-up of 68 months, remission was maintained in 14 patients and progression was observed in approximately twelve. Response samples were taken after a median of 12 months on treatment, ranging from 6 to 36 months. On average, each sample had 255,043 productive templates and 96,000 or so productive rearrangements. Longitudinal samples were obtainable from about 30% of the roughly 90 participants in the trial. Cryopreserved peripheral blood mononuclear cells were collected before treatment, at response, and at either disease progression or sustained remission. All remission and progressive disease samples were collected while patients were still receiving ibrutinib.

Broad study findings and their caveats: Public clonotypes were found to be uncommon and were observed to contract or remain stable during treatment; the increase in clonality was shown to reflect expansion of private clonotypes at ibrutinib response. Clonality increased at ibrutinib response, stayed stable in sustained remission, and fell back toward baseline at progression. Baseline clonality exceeded that of age-matched healthy donors and correlated strongly with circulating CD8+ T-cell counts. Sampling times were not matched between patients in sustained remission and patients whose disease was progressing, and lymph node repertoires were not examined.

The goal of deep resolution MiSeq sequencing was a depth between 1 in 1 million and 1 in 200,000 T cells, and coverage averaged 10x per clonotype. The immunoSEQ hsTCRB Kit was used to generate the TCR beta libraries. In the paper's pipeline: The data were analyzed with ImmunoSEQ Analyzer and ImmunoSEQ Data Assistant, and V, D and J gene assignments followed IMGT definitions. Clonality was computed as one minus normalized Shannon entropy of productive rearrangement frequencies, ranging from 0 to 1. Public clonotype analysis was restricted to overrepresented clonotypes comprising at least 0.05% of each patient's repertoire. Repertoires from about a dozen age-matched healthy donors in immuneACCESS were used as clonality controls. TCRdb holds this immuneACCESS table with in-frame rearrangements only. Some clones are missing; in checked studies, unresolved V genes explain under half, and the rest has no known cause. V and J calls and clone size come straight from that table; D and trimming were deduced from the DNA. The sample includes 130,000 or so clones, with around 80% observed a single time. 2.5% to 3.5% of the sample rests with the top ten.

Details on this clone: The antigen it binds to is not known. Per-base qualities were not stored, and no clone one base away is much larger.

Trimming takes 0 bases from V and 2 bases from J, and the germline ends sit 12 bases apart. The CDR3 holds 16 amino acids from the cysteine to the phenylalanine. Just CDR3 DNA is preserved here, 48 bases in frame from base 1. In the germline V gene (reference sequence), CDR1 corresponds to LNHNV and CDR2 to YYDKDF. The time point label for this specimen denotes: 20 to 25 months on ibrutinib. Around 2 micrograms of genomic DNA were extracted from cryopreserved PBMCs for TCR beta library preparation. High-throughput TCR beta sequencing was performed on longitudinal blood samples from CLL patients receiving ibrutinib monotherapy. The patients took part in an open-label, single-center phase 2 trial of ibrutinib monotherapy.

The TCR sequence derives from a human donor with chronic lymphocytic leukemia. The sequenced sample was PBMCs, obtained after 24 months of ibrutinib treatment. Recombination connected TRBV15 to TRBJ2-3; the D gene is not confidently resolved. DNA sequence: TGTGCCACCAGCAGAGATCGGCGGCTGTACACAGATACGCAGTATTTT. Its translation is CATSRDRRLYTDTQYF.